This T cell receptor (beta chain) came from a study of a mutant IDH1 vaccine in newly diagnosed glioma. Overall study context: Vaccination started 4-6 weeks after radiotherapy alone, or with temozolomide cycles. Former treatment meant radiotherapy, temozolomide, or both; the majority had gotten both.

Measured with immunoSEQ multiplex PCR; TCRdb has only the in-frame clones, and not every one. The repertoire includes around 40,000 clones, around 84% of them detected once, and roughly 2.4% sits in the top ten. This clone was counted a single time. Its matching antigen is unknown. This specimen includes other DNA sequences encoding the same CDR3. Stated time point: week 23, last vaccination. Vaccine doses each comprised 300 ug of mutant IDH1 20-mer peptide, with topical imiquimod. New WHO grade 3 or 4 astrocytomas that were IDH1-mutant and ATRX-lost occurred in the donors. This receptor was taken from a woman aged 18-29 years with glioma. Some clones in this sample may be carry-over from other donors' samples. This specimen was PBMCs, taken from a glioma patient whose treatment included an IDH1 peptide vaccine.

The CDR3 sequence is CASSYSGGTTEAFF. The CDR3 coding sequence is TGTGCCAGCAGTTACTCAGGGGGTACGACTGAAGCTTTCTTT. The chain is built from TRBV6-5 and TRBJ1-1; D might be TRBD1 (6 bases). This CDR3 is 14 amino acids long. In germline, CDR1 is MNHEY, CDR2 SVGAGI. V lost 0 bases and J lost 5, with 10 bases in between.